Below, 29 T cell receptor beta chains from the same sample are listed, as sequenced in a study of shared clonotypes between healthy human individuals. Only in-frame clones appear in the TCRdb table, and some are missing; sequencing was by immunoSEQ multiplex PCR. The sample records under 1,100,000 clones, approximately 80% being singletons. Sequencing input: memory CD4+ T cells from PBMCs. The subset was: CD45RA-negative fraction. The receptor source for this set is a man aged 18 to 29 in good health. Some clones in this sample may be carry-over from other donors' samples.

This clone appeared a few times. The V and J genes are TRBV7-2 and TRBJ2-1; 8 bases are shared with TRBD2. This CDR3 has 15 residues. V was clipped by 6 bases and J by 6 bases; unmatched bases: 10. Germline CDR1 reads SGHTA; CDR2 reads FQGNSA. DNA for the CDR3: TGTGCCAGCAGACGTAATACCGGGACTAGCAATGAGCAGTTCTTC. Residues: CASRRNTGTSNEQFF. Supplemented by reference TRBV7-2 and TRBJ2-1, the full variable domain reads GAGVSQSPSNKVTEKGKDVELRCDPISGHTALYWYRQSLGQGLEFLIYFQGNSAPDKSGLPSDRFSAERTGGSVSTLTIQRTQQEDSAVYLCASRRNTGTSNEQFFGPGTRLTVL.

The V gene is TRBV5-1, the J gene TRBJ1-4; D is undetermined. CDR1 and CDR2 from the germline V gene are SGHRS and YFSETQ. The V gene lost 1 base and the J gene lost 0 bases, with 7 bases spanning the gap. The CDR3 loop spans 15 amino acids. Written as DNA, the CDR3 is TGCGCCAGCAGCTTGATGGCAACAACTAATGAAAAACTGTTTTTT. Amino acid sequence: CASSLMATTNEKLFF.

Comments on this clone: Other DNA sequences in the sample encode the same CDR3. The rearrangement joins TRBV18 to TRBJ2-3; D call uncertain. The CDR3 has 13 residues. CDR1 is KGHSH and CDR2 is LQKENI in the germline V gene. V lost 2 bases to trimming and J lost 3 bases, with 6 bases between them. CDR3 sequence reads: CASSPGPTDTQYF. The CDR3 DNA follows: TGTGCCAGCTCACCAGGGCCGACAGATACGCAGTATTTT.

This clone was picked up one time. The chain is built from TRBV5-1 and TRBJ2-5; D gene unclear. Gene TRBJ2-7 matches the end of the DNA better, so the J call may be wrong. Germline V gives CDR1 SGHRS, CDR2 YFSETQ. This CDR3 spans 15 amino acids. CDR3 DNA: TGCGCCAGCAGCTTGGGACCCACCACCTCCTACGAGCAGTACTTC. It encodes CASSLGPTTSYEQYF.

The rearrangement uses TRBV4-1 and TRBJ2-7; 9 bases map to TRBD2. The CDR3 sequence is 15 residues long. CDR1 MGHRA and CDR2 YSYEKL come from the germline V gene. The J segment lost 5 bases and the V segment lost 1 base, leaving 6 bases of the junction unmatched. For the CDR3, the DNA is TGCGCCAGCAGCCAAGTCCGGCGGGAGGGGGACGAGCAGTACTTC. It yields the protein CASSQVRREGDEQYF.

The chain joins TRBV29-1 to TRBJ1-2; TRBD1 aligns across 12 bases. The length of the CDR3 is 13 residues. CDR1 is SQVTM and CDR2 is ANQGSEA in the germline V gene. V was clipped by 6 bases and J by 5 bases; unmatched bases: 4. Here the CDR3 DNA reads TGCAGCGTGGGACAGGGGGCCGTATATGGCTACACCTTC. This sequence encodes CSVGQGAVYGYTF.

This sequence joins TRBV2 and TRBJ1-2, with 8 positions matching TRBD1. Losses at the gene ends were 5 bases for V and 8 bases for J; bases not matched to a gene: 7. Germline V CDR1 and CDR2: SNHLY, FYNNEI. The CDR3 runs 13 residues. The CDR3 reads CASSPDRAVGYTF. In nucleotides, the CDR3 is TGTGCCAGCAGTCCGGACAGGGCGGTGGGCTACACCTTC.

The genes are TRBV2 and TRBJ2-7, with D possibly TRBD1 on 7 matching bases. Germline-derived CDR1 and CDR2 are SNHLY and FYNNEI. The CDR3 is 15 amino acids. V shed 7 bases and J shed 3 bases, with 19 bases lying between them. CDR3: CASKRMTGTHYEQYF. The CDR3 nucleotides are TGTGCCAGCAAACGTATGACAGGGACTCACTACGAGCAGTACTTC.

The chain combines TRBV6-4 with TRBJ2-1; TRBD2 matches at 13 bases. Trimming cost V 7 bases and J 6 bases; bases outside gene matches: 6. CDR1 MRHNA and CDR2 SNTAGT come from the germline V gene. CDR3 length: 15 residues. The CDR3 sequence is CASNETSGRVNEQFF. In DNA form, the CDR3 reads TGTGCCAGCAACGAAACTAGCGGGAGGGTCAATGAGCAGTTCTTC.

The genes are TRBV27 and TRBJ2-1; 7 bases align to TRBD1. Germline V gives CDR1 MNHEY, CDR2 SMNVEV (reference sequence). V lost 6 bases to trimming and J lost 5 bases; unmatched junction nucleotides: 10. The CDR3 extends over 15 amino acids. CDR3 residues: CASSPRDSNNNEQFF. The DNA of the CDR3 is TGTGCCAGCAGCCCCCGGGACAGTAATAACAATGAGCAGTTCTTC.

The CDR3 here is CASSPRTGSGYTF. CDR3 sequence (DNA): TGTGCCAGCAGTCCTCGGACAGGGTCTGGCTACACCTTC. The V and J genes are TRBV6-6 and TRBJ1-2, with 8 nucleotides matching TRBD1. Germline CDR1 is MNHNY and CDR2 is SVGAGI (reference sequence). This CDR3 spans 13 amino acids. V was clipped by 5 bases and J by 7 bases; unmatched bases: 6.

The chain employs TRBV15 and TRBJ1-6; unclear D gene. Trimming pared 2 bases from V and 2 bases from J, leaving 16 bases between. Germline V CDR1 and CDR2: LNHNV, YYDKDF (reference sequence). This CDR3 has 18 amino acids. For the CDR3, the DNA is TGTGCCACCAGCAGATCCGCCCTTGGAGGGACCTATAATTCACCCCTCCACTTT. This gives the protein CATSRSALGGTYNSPLHF.

The V gene is TRBV6-1, the J gene TRBJ2-7, with a weak D call TRBD1 (7 bases). Germline V lookup: CDR1 MNHNS, CDR2 SASEGT. The CDR3 runs 15 residues. Trimming removed 11 bases at V and 7 bases at J, with 27 bases between. CDR3 nucleotide sequence: TGTGCCGGGGGACAGCCCGCAGCGGGCCCCCTGGAGCAGTACTTC. Its translation: CAGGQPAAGPLEQYF.

This chain connects TRBV5-1 to TRBJ1-1; 7 nucleotides line up with TRBD1. After removal of 6 bases from V and 6 bases from J, the junction contained 8 bases not matched to a gene. CDR1 SGHRS and CDR2 YFSETQ come from the germline V gene. The length of the CDR3 is 13 residues. CDR3 region: CASKLSGQPEAFF. In DNA, the CDR3 is TGCGCCAGCAAATTGTCGGGACAGCCTGAAGCTTTCTTT.

This clone was counted between two and nine times. The chain couples TRBV2 to TRBJ2-2; tentatively, D is TRBD1 or TRBD2 (6 bases each). The CDR3 loop spans 15 amino acids. With 7 bases removed from V and 5 bases from J, the gap between germline ends came to 17 bases. In germline, CDR1 is SNHLY, CDR2 FYNNEI. The CDR3 region has the DNA TGTGCCAGCACTACTGGTGGGGGGCGGACCGGGGAGCTGTTTTTT. It yields the protein CASTTGGGRTGELFF.

V and J are TRBV30 and TRBJ2-2; 10 bases align to TRBD1. J lost 4 bases, V lost 5 bases, and 10 bases had no gene match. Germline values: CDR1 GTSNPN, CDR2 SVGIG (reference sequence). The CDR3 sequence is 16 residues long. The CDR3 coding sequence is TGTGCCTGGCACTACCGGGACAGGGGCCCCACCGGGGAGCTGTTTTTT. Residues: CAWHYRDRGPTGELFF.

A note on this clone: This likely traces to a read error, being one base from a far larger clone. V is TRBV6-5 and J is TRBJ1-2; TRBD1 agrees at 8 bases. This CDR3 is built from 15 residues. The junction had 4 bases not matched to a gene; V was cut back by 0 bases and J by 4 bases. The germline V gene has CDR1 MNHEY and CDR2 SVGAGI. CDR3 loop: CASSYSAGGGYGYTF. The CDR3 DNA is TGTGCCAGCAGTTACTCGGCAGGGGGCGGCTATGGCTACACCTTC.

V gene TRBV28 combines with J gene TRBJ1-4, with a tentative D call TRBD1 (5 bases). Trimming stripped 3 bases from V and 7 bases from J, with 15 bases between. The CDR3 is made up of 15 amino acids. CDR1 MDHEN and CDR2 SYDVKM come from the germline V gene. The CDR3 is CASSFPGAEREKLFF. Written as DNA, the CDR3 is TGTGCCAGCAGTTTCCCCGGGGCGGAACGTGAAAAACTGTTTTTT.

This clone has a handful of counts. This chain uses TRBV25-1 with TRBJ2-7; 9 nucleotides agree with TRBD1. From germline, CDR1 is MGHDK and CDR2 SYGVNS. The trim removed 3 bases at V and 5 bases at J, leaving 11 bases unmatched. The length of the CDR3 is 16 residues. CDR3 protein: CASSDPAGTGKHEQYF. The CDR3 bases are TGTGCCAGCAGTGATCCTGCCGGGACAGGGAAGCACGAGCAGTACTTC.

This chain connects TRBV6-1 to TRBJ1-2, with a weak D call TRBD1 (5 bases). Deletions cut 8 bases from V and 0 bases from J, with 13 bases between. The germline gives CDR1 MNHNS, CDR2 SASEGT. This CDR3 is 14 amino acids long. The CDR3 coding sequence is TGTGCCAGCGGCGTGGGGGGGGCTAACTATGGCTACACCTTC. It codes for CASGVGGANYGYTF.

Many counts were recorded for this clone. The J gene is TRBJ1-1, the V gene TRBV7-2, with a weak D call TRBD1 (5 bases). V lost 5 bases and J lost 11, with 18 bases in between. Germline loops: CDR1 SGHTA, CDR2 FQGNSA. The CDR3 extends over 13 amino acids. The CDR3 region is CASSTQDRGQAFF. In DNA form, the CDR3 reads TGTGCCAGCAGCACCCAGGACCGGGGCCAGGCTTTCTTT.

This clone was recorded a few times. This may stem from a read error, because a much larger clone lies one nucleotide away. Additional DNA sequences in this sample encode the identical CDR3. V usage is TRBV25-1 and J usage is TRBJ1-3; the match to TRBD1 covers 7 bases. This CDR3 spans 14 amino acids. Germline V gene sequence: CDR1 MGHDK, CDR2 SYGVNS. CDR3 residues: CASSRDSSGNTIYF. CDR3 sequence (DNA): TGTGCCAGCAGCCGGGACAGCTCTGGAAACACCATATACTTT.

This clone was seen only a few times. The chain joins TRBV5-1 to TRBJ2-7; D perhaps matches TRBD2 (5 bases). Deletions cut 1 base from V and 3 bases from J, with 11 bases between. CDR3 length equals 14 residues. Germline-derived CDR1 and CDR2 are SGHRS and YFSETQ. CDR3 bases: TGCGCCAGCAGCTTGATCCCGGGGAACTACGAGCAGTACTTC. It translates to CASSLIPGNYEQYF.

This clone came up many times. This sample also contains other DNA sequences that code for the same CDR3. The rearrangement links TRBV5-1 to TRBJ2-5; 7 nucleotides line up with TRBD2. The V gene end was trimmed by 1 base and the J gene end by 0 bases; junction bases not matched to a gene: 3. The V gene's germline CDR1 is SGHRS and CDR2 YFSETQ. This CDR3 contains 15 residues. In nucleotides, the CDR3 is TGCGCCAGCAGCTTGAGCGGGGTCAACCAAGAGACCCAGTACTTC. This translates into CASSLSGVNQETQYF.

This clone was counted a few times. The CDR3, as DNA: TGTGCCAGCAGCCTGGGGACGGTCAATGAGCAGTTCTTC. This sequence encodes CASSLGTVNEQFF. The V and J genes are TRBV7-9 and TRBJ2-1, with D perhaps matching TRBD1 or TRBD2 (5 bases each). Trimming stripped 5 bases from V and 6 bases from J, with 11 bases between. Per the germline V gene, CDR1 is SEHNR and CDR2 is FQNEAQ (reference sequence). CDR3 length: 13 residues.

The chain has TRBV6-1 and TRBJ2-7; D not certain. Trimming stripped 0 bases from V and 3 bases from J, with 6 bases between. The CDR3 spans 13 residues. Germline V gene sequence: CDR1 MNHNS, CDR2 SASEGT. In DNA, the CDR3 is TGTGCCAGCAGTGAAGCGATAAACTACGAGCAGTACTTC. Protein: CASSEAINYEQYF.

Turning to this clone: A much larger clone lies one base from this, so it may be a read error. This chain connects TRBV6-6 to TRBJ1-3; unclear D gene. Germline assignment: CDR1 MNHNY and CDR2 SVGAGI (reference sequence). The CDR3 loop spans 12 amino acids. Trimming left V 6 bases short and J 0 bases short, with 3 bases between. CDR3 loop: CASRSSGNTIYF. The DNA of the CDR3 is TGTGCCAGCAGGAGCTCTGGAAACACCATATATTTT.

This chain joins TRBV25-1 and TRBJ1-4; D is unresolved. Germline CDR1 MGHDK, CDR2 SYGVNS. V was shortened by 5 bases and J by 0 bases, with 7 bases between the two germline ends. CDR3 size: 14 residues. Here the CDR3 reads CASSLVATNEKLFF. CDR3 nucleotide sequence: TGTGCCAGCAGTCTAGTTGCAACTAATGAAAAACTGTTTTTT.

The chain employs TRBV18 and TRBJ2-3; D uncertain. V was clipped by 3 bases and J by 1 base, with 11 bases between them. The CDR3 is 15 amino acids. Germline values: CDR1 KGHSH, CDR2 LQKENI. The CDR3 DNA follows: TGTGCCAGCTCACCGAATAGTCGGGGCACAGATACGCAGTATTTT. Protein product: CASSPNSRGTDTQYF.